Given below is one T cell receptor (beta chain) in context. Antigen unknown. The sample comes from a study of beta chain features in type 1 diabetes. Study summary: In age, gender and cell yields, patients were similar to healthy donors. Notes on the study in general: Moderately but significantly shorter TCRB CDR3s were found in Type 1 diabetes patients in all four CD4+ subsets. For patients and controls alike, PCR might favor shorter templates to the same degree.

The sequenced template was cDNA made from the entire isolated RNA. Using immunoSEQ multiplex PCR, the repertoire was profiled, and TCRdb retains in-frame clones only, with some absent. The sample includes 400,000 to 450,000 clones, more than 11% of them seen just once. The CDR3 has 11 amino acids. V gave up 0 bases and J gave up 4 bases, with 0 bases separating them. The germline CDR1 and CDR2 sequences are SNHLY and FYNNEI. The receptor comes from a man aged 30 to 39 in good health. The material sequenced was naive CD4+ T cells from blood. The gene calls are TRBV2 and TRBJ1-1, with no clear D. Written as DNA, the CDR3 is TGTGCCAGCAGTGAAGCCACTGAAGCTTTCTTT. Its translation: CASSEATEAFF.